Following are 30 T cell receptor beta chains from one sample sequenced in a study of blood T cell repertoires in COVID-19. Method: immunoSEQ multiplex PCR; TCRdb's copy keeps in-frame clones and lacks some. Of some 230,000 clones listed, 75% to 90% are singletons. The sample consisted of peripheral blood. Receptors were obtained from a woman older than 75 with COVID-19, enrolled during active disease.

This clone occurred once. This chain uses TRBV7-9 with TRBJ1-5; unclear D gene. The germline V gene encodes CDR1 SEHNR and CDR2 FQNEAQ (reference sequence). Trimming pared 4 bases from V and 7 bases from J, leaving 8 bases between. This CDR3 comprises 12 residues. The chain's CDR3 is CASSSDGQPQHF. As DNA, the CDR3 is TGTGCCAGCAGCTCAGACGGGCAGCCCCAGCATTTT.

The V and J genes are TRBV6-5 and TRBJ1-1; 7 nucleotides match TRBD1. Germline CDR1 and CDR2: MNHEY and SVGAGI. The CDR3 has 15 amino acids. The J segment lost 7 bases and the V segment lost 0 bases, leaving 8 bases of the junction unmatched. Written as DNA, the CDR3 is TGTGCCAGCAGTTACTCGACGACAGGGCTGAGTGAAGCTTTCTTT. Translated: CASSYSTTGLSEAFF.

The chain combines TRBV28 with TRBJ2-5; 9 nucleotides match TRBD2. The length of the CDR3 is 15 residues. Germline CDR1 and CDR2: MDHEN and SYDVKM. Trimming removed 6 bases from V and 5 bases from J; junction bases left unmatched: 10. For the CDR3, the DNA is TGTGCCAGCAGAGCGAGCGGGAGGCAAGGGGAGACCCAGTACTTC. This translates into CASRASGRQGETQYF. Variable domain in full (rest from reference TRBV28 and TRBJ2-5): DVKVTQSSRYLVKRTGEKVFLECVQDMDHENMFWYRQDPGLGLRLIYFSYDVKMKEKGDIPEGYSVSREKKERFSLILESASTNQTSMYLCASRASGRQGETQYFGPGTRLLVL.

V and J are TRBV7-9 and TRBJ1-2; D remains ambiguous. V was pared by 1 base and J by 6 bases, with 15 bases between. This CDR3 is 15 amino acids long. Per the germline V gene, CDR1 is SEHNR and CDR2 is FQNEAQ (reference sequence). The CDR3 loop reads CASSLGSTSLHGYTF. DNA for the CDR3: TGTGCCAGCAGCTTAGGGTCGACTTCTCTTCATGGCTACACCTTC.

This sequence joins TRBV14 and TRBJ2-5; TRBD2 matches at 13 bases. CDR1 and CDR2 (germline): SGHDN, FVKESK. V lost 4 bases to trimming and J lost 7 bases; unmatched junction nucleotides: 6. The CDR3 totals 15 residues. CDR3 nucleotide sequence: TGTGCCAGCAGCCTCGGACTAGCGGGGGTGAGGACCCAGTACTTC. Amino acids: CASSLGLAGVRTQYF.

The rearrangement joins TRBV3-1 (or the pseudogene TRBV3-2) to TRBJ2-1; TRBD2 aligns across 14 bases. Germline-derived CDR1 and CDR2 are LGHDT and YNNKEL (reference sequence). Unmatched junction bases numbered 8, after V lost 4 bases and J lost 9 bases. CDR3 size: 16 residues. The CDR3 here is CASSPGTSGSGGEQFF. In DNA, the CDR3 is TGTGCCAGCAGCCCCGGGACTAGCGGGAGTGGAGGTGAGCAGTTCTTC.

This rearrangement joins TRBV19 to TRBJ1-2; TRBD1 matches at 8 bases. Germline V gene lookup returns CDR1 LNHDA and CDR2 SQIVND (reference sequence). V lost 7 bases to trimming and J lost 2 bases; unmatched junction nucleotides: 6. This CDR3 region has 14 residues. The CDR3: CASNRAGGNYGYTF. The CDR3 DNA reads TGTGCCAGTAATCGGGCAGGGGGCAACTATGGCTACACCTTC.

The chain employs TRBV7-9 and TRBJ1-1; no firm D call. Trimming stripped 4 bases from V and 4 bases from J, with 10 bases between. Germline lookup yields CDR1 SEHNR and CDR2 FQNEAQ (reference sequence). The CDR3 contains 13 residues. The DNA for the CDR3 is TGTGCCAGCAGCTCGGTCGGGAGCACTGAAGCTTTCTTT. Residues: CASSSVGSTEAFF. The complete variable domain, with remaining parts taken from reference TRBV7-9 and TRBJ1-1, reads DTGVSQNPRHKITKRGQNVTFRCDPISEHNRLYWYRQTLGQGPEFLTYFQNEAQLEKSRLLSDRFSAERPKGSFSTLEIQRTEQGDSAMYLCASSSVGSTEAFFGQGTRLTVV.

This clone was counted only a few times. The chain links TRBV18 to TRBJ2-3; TRBD2 matches 9 bases. Germline lookup yields CDR1 KGHSH and CDR2 LQKENI. The CDR3 is made up of 15 amino acids. V shed 4 bases and J 5 bases; nucleotides not matched to a gene: 7. This chain's CDR3 is CASSLVAGAVDTQYF. The CDR3 nucleotides are TGTGCCAGCTCACTAGTAGCGGGAGCCGTAGATACGCAGTATTTT.

This clone was recorded a few times. This chain joins TRBV30 and TRBJ2-1, with 7 bases matching TRBD1. CDR1 and CDR2 (germline): GTSNPN, SVGIG (reference sequence). With 2 bases clipped from V and 9 bases from J, the junction kept 7 bases outside the gene matches. CDR3 length: 13 residues. The CDR3 spells CAWSPQGSGEQFF. The CDR3, as DNA: TGTGCCTGGAGTCCACAGGGGTCGGGTGAGCAGTTCTTC.

J is TRBJ2-1 and V is TRBV7-8; TRBD2 might be the D (5 bases). This CDR3 contains 15 residues. Trimming left V 5 bases short and J 0 bases short, with 11 bases between. The germline V gene encodes CDR1 SGHVS and CDR2 FQNEAQ. The CDR3 loop is CASSQELGSYNEQFF. CDR3 sequence (DNA): TGTGCCAGCAGCCAGGAACTAGGCTCCTACAATGAGCAGTTCTTC.

The chain combines TRBV3-1 (or the pseudogene TRBV3-2) with TRBJ1-2, with 7 nucleotides matching TRBD1. Germline trimming cut 4 bases from V and 12 bases from J; bases unmatched to any gene: 11. Germline V gene sequence: CDR1 LGHDT, CDR2 YNNKEL (reference sequence). The CDR3 has 13 residues. The CDR3 here is CASSLRDSFLNTF. In nucleotides, the CDR3 is TGTGCCAGCAGCCTACGGGACAGTTTCCTCAACACCTTC.

The rearrangement joins TRBV15 to TRBJ1-3; weak D call: TRBD1 (6 bases). V was clipped by 0 bases and J by 1 base, with 16 bases between them. Germline V gives CDR1 LNHNV, CDR2 YYDKDF (reference sequence). The length of the CDR3 is 18 residues. CDR3 protein: CATSRDIGTPDSGNTIYF. The DNA for the CDR3 is TGTGCCACCAGCAGAGATATCGGGACACCGGATTCTGGAAACACCATATATTTT.

The rearrangement uses TRBV7-9 and TRBJ1-1; 7 bases match TRBD1. The germline V gene encodes CDR1 SEHNR and CDR2 FQNEAQ (reference sequence). With V trimmed by 5 bases and J by 11 bases, 8 bases remained unmatched. CDR3 length: 12 amino acids. The CDR3 is CASSPADRDAFF. In DNA form, the CDR3 reads TGTGCCAGCAGCCCCGCAGACAGGGACGCTTTCTTT. Looking up the rest from reference TRBV7-9 and TRBJ1-1 gives the full variable domain: DTGVSQNPRHKITKRGQNVTFRCDPISEHNRLYWYRQTLGQGPEFLTYFQNEAQLEKSRLLSDRFSAERPKGSFSTLEIQRTEQGDSAMYLCASSPADRDAFFGQGTRLTVV.

This clone turned up a few times. J is TRBJ2-2 and V is TRBV19; 9 nucleotides align to TRBD1. The CDR3 is 16 residues long. Trimming at V came to 5 bases and at J to 3 bases, leaving 7 bases not matched to a gene. CDR1 is LNHDA and CDR2 is SQIVND in the germline V gene (reference sequence). The CDR3 region has the DNA TGTGCCAGTAGTCGGGGGACAGGGTTGGACACCGGGGAGCTGTTTTTT. Translation gives CASSRGTGLDTGELFF.

This chain uses TRBV7-2 with TRBJ2-7, with D perhaps TRBD1 (5 bases). The germline V and J ends were trimmed by 1 base and 0 bases, with 13 bases remaining between them. Germline V gene data show CDR1 as SGHTA and CDR2 as FQGNSA. The CDR3 covers 16 residues. CDR3 nucleotides: TGTGCCAGCAGCTTAGTGGGGCAGACGGGCTCCTACGAGCAGTACTTC. It translates to CASSLVGQTGSYEQYF. Combining the CDR3 with reference TRBV7-2 and TRBJ2-7 gives the whole variable domain GAGVSQSPSNKVTEKGKDVELRCDPISGHTALYWYRQSLGQGLEFLIYFQGNSAPDKSGLPSDRFSAERTGGSVSTLTIQRTQQEDSAVYLCASSLVGQTGSYEQYFGPGTRLTVT.

The chain recombines TRBV18 with TRBJ1-2; D not resolved. CDR3 length: 14 amino acids. Germline-derived CDR1 and CDR2 are KGHSH and LQKENI. V was cut by 3 bases and J by 5 bases, with 13 bases left in between. The CDR3 protein is CASSPGEGFYGYTF. DNA for the CDR3: TGTGCCAGCTCACCCGGCGAGGGCTTTTATGGCTACACCTTC.

This chain links TRBV7-9 with TRBJ2-7; 10 nucleotides line up with TRBD2. Germline lookup yields CDR1 SEHNR and CDR2 FQNEAQ (reference sequence). J gave up 7 bases and V 2 bases, and 8 bases lay outside the gene matches. This CDR3 contains 15 residues. CDR3 protein: CASSLTSGMDREQYF. The CDR3 DNA sequence: TGTGCCAGCAGCTTAACTAGCGGGATGGATCGAGAGCAGTACTTC.

This sequence joins TRBV19 and TRBJ2-1, with 13 nucleotides matching TRBD2. Germline assignment: CDR1 LNHDA and CDR2 SQIVND (reference sequence). The CDR3 runs 16 residues. The J segment lost 8 bases and the V segment lost 5 bases, leaving 9 bases of the junction unmatched. CDR3 residues: CASSSLLAGGRDEQFF. For the CDR3, the DNA is TGTGCCAGTAGTTCCTTACTAGCGGGAGGGCGCGATGAGCAGTTCTTC.

This chain connects TRBV27 to TRBJ1-2; the match to TRBD1 covers 7 bases. V lost 6 bases to trimming and J lost 6 bases; unmatched junction nucleotides: 10. Germline CDR1 and CDR2: MNHEY and SMNVEV (reference sequence). The CDR3 loop spans 14 amino acids. The chain's CDR3 is CASRPGQFVDGYTF. The CDR3, as DNA: TGTGCCAGCAGGCCGGGACAGTTCGTAGATGGCTACACCTTC.

The rearrangement links TRBV7-8 to TRBJ1-5, with D hard to call. V lost 1 base and J lost 7, with 11 bases in between. CDR3 length equals 14 residues. Per germline, CDR1 SGHVS and CDR2 FQNEAQ. CDR3: CASSLGRGGQPQHF. In DNA form, the CDR3 reads TGTGCCAGCAGCTTAGGGCGGGGAGGACAGCCCCAGCATTTT.

The rearrangement joins TRBV6-6 to TRBJ1-3, with D maybe TRBD1 (6 bases). The germline V and J ends were trimmed by 5 bases and 4 bases, with 12 bases remaining between them. Germline loops: CDR1 MNHNY, CDR2 SVGAGI (reference sequence). This CDR3 has 14 amino acids. The CDR3 loop is CASSPVGTGNTIYF. Here the CDR3 DNA reads TGTGCCAGCAGTCCCGTGGGGACAGGAAACACCATATATTTT.

CDR3 sequence reads: CSVEGQGLGYGYTF. The CDR3 coding sequence is TGCAGCGTTGAGGGACAGGGACTTGGCTATGGCTACACCTTC. The gene calls are TRBV29-1 and TRBJ1-2, with 9 bases fitting TRBD1. The CDR3 runs 14 residues. Germline CDR1 reads SQVTM; CDR2 reads ANQGSEA. The trim removed 3 bases at V and 4 bases at J, leaving 6 bases unmatched. The full variable domain, rest sourced from reference TRBV29-1 and TRBJ1-2, is SAVISQKPSRDICQRGTSLTIQCQVDSQVTMMFWYRQQPGQSLTLIATANQGSEATYESGFVIDKFPISRPNLTFSTLTVSNMSPEDSSIYLCSVEGQGLGYGYTFGSGTRLTVV.

The V call is TRBV2, the J call TRBJ1-5; no clear D. This CDR3 comprises 12 residues. The germline V and J ends were trimmed by 3 bases and 9 bases, with 9 bases remaining between them. Germline V gene sequence: CDR1 SNHLY, CDR2 FYNNEI. DNA of the CDR3: TGTGCCAGCAGTGAGGTCCCCAGGCCCCAGCATTTT. It specifies CASSEVPRPQHF.

This clone appeared once. CDR3 in amino acids: CASSQDSGGVQYF. The CDR3, as DNA: TGCGCCAGCAGCCAAGATAGCGGGGGGGTGCAGTATTTT. The chain recombines TRBV4-1 with TRBJ2-3; 11 positions match TRBD2. CDR1 and CDR2 (germline): MGHRA, YSYEKL. CDR3 length: 13 residues. V dropped 0 bases and J dropped 11; count of bases not matched to a gene: 1.

The gene calls are TRBV10-1 and TRBJ2-3; the D is unclear. Germline V gene sequence: CDR1 WNHNN, CDR2 SYGVQD (reference sequence). The CDR3 sequence is 13 residues long. V was cut by 4 bases and J by 5 bases, with 10 bases left in between. CDR3 sequence (DNA): TGCGCCAGCAGTGTGGCTGCTGGAGATACGCAGTATTTT. It yields the protein CASSVAAGDTQYF.

The chain has TRBV3-1 (or the pseudogene TRBV3-2) and TRBJ2-1; 11 bases agree with TRBD2. Per germline, CDR1 LGHDT and CDR2 YNNKEL (reference sequence). CDR3 size: 16 residues. Losses at the gene ends were 4 bases for V and 8 bases for J; bases not matched to a gene: 10. The CDR3 bases are TGTGCCAGCAGCCGCTTGGGACTAGCGGCGGAGGATGAGCAGTTCTTC. Translation: CASSRLGLAAEDEQFF.

V and J are TRBV15 and TRBJ2-6; D not certain. The V end was cut by 1 base, the J end by 0 bases, with 4 bases between. This CDR3 has 15 residues. Germline assignment: CDR1 LNHNV and CDR2 YYDKDF (reference sequence). The CDR3: CATSRVSSGANVLTF. In DNA form, the CDR3 reads TGTGCCACCAGCAGAGTGAGCTCTGGGGCCAACGTCCTGACTTTC.

The sample holds one count of this clone. This chain uses TRBV12-3 or TRBV12-4 with TRBJ1-1; TRBD1 agrees at 8 bases. This CDR3 is 13 amino acids long. V dropped 6 bases and J dropped 4; count of bases not matched to a gene: 4. The CDR3 nucleotides read TGTGCCAGCAGAAACAGGGGGGGCACTGAAGCTTTCTTT. Translation gives CASRNRGGTEAFF.

This rearrangement joins TRBV28 to TRBJ1-1; TRBD1 matches at 10 bases. Germline assignment: CDR1 MDHEN and CDR2 SYDVKM. CDR3 length equals 17 residues. V dropped 7 bases and J dropped 3; count of bases not matched to a gene: 14. CDR3 residues: CASKLRQGASPDTEAFF. In DNA form, the CDR3 reads TGTGCCAGCAAGCTCAGACAGGGGGCTTCTCCAGACACTGAAGCTTTCTTT. Complete variable domain (other parts from reference TRBV28 and TRBJ1-1): DVKVTQSSRYLVKRTGEKVFLECVQDMDHENMFWYRQDPGLGLRLIYFSYDVKMKEKGDIPEGYSVSREKKERFSLILESASTNQTSMYLCASKLRQGASPDTEAFFGQGTRLTVV.